This TCR beta chain emerged from a study of beta chain features in type 1 diabetes. Study observations and caveats: Among patients with Type 1 diabetes, TCRB CDR3s were moderately but significantly shorter in every one of the four CD4+ subsets.

V was clipped by 5 bases and J by 2 bases; unmatched bases: 4. Germline V CDR1 and CDR2: MNHEY, SMNVEV (reference sequence). This CDR3 spans 16 amino acids. Expressed TCRB transcripts got sequenced, as all isolated RNA was reverse transcribed. The table came from immunoSEQ multiplex PCR; TCRdb's copy has only in-frame clones and leaves some out. The sample records some 330,000 clones, over 9.5% being singletons. Notes on this clone: Its antigen is undetermined.

Central memory, naive, regulatory and stem cell-like memory CD4+ cells were sorted by CD45RO/CCR7/CD25/CD127/CD95/CD27. The source of this sequence is a woman between 18 and 30 years old with type 1 diabetes. This chain uses TRBV27 with TRBJ2-5; 14 nucleotides align to TRBD2. The sample was naive CD4+ T cells from blood. In DNA, the CDR3 is TGTGCCAGCAGTCTAGGACTAGCGGGGGGACAAGAGACCCAGTACTTC. It translates to CASSLGLAGGQETQYF.